This TCR beta chain stems from a study of post-analysis software for immune sequencing data. The overall study: There were relapsing-remitting, secondary progressive and progressive-relapsing multiple sclerosis among the disease courses included. Broader study findings: Comparison with controls showed significantly lower normalized Chao1 diversity in multiple sclerosis patients. Controls had lower frequencies than patients of a handful of TRBV segments, which included TRBV5-6, TRBV5-1 and TRBV20-1. Samples prepared in the same batch strongly co-clustered by F measure.

The CDR3 covers 14 residues. From germline, CDR1 is SGHVS and CDR2 FNYEAQ. The table lists this clonotype with a few counts. Its specificity is not known. Incorporated into the TCR beta cDNA libraries were unique molecular identifiers, which served to reduce PCR and sequencing biases. Each sample of roughly 0.95 to 10 million input T cells yielded around 500,000 cDNA molecules, so each molecule approximated one T cell. MiXCR was run by TCRdb on the PCR reads, yielding one entry per CDR3 protein. The data hold a few hundred thousand distinct CDR3 sequences, with roughly 34% observed a single time. The sample consisted of blood. The genes are TRBV7-6 and TRBJ2-5, with TRBD2 matching over 7 bases. The J call may be mistaken, given a closer DNA end match to TRBJ2-7. The receptor comes from a girl aged 2-17 years with multiple sclerosis. This CDR3 is CASSLRGRDHEQYF. CDR3 nucleotides: TGTGCCAGCAGCTTAAGAGGGAGGGACCACGAGCAGTACTTC.